The 10 T cell receptor beta chains given below trace back to one sample, sequenced in a study of regulatory T cells in long-lasting Graves disease. Assembly of TCR beta libraries relied on iRepertoire HTBI primers together with Arm-PCR of CDR3 regions. TCRdb re-derived calls from the multiplex PCR reads in MiXCR, one entry per CDR3 protein. The table shows over 500,000 distinct CDR3 sequences, with 15% to 20% occurring only once. Time point here: newly diagnosed GD, antithyroid drugs for less than 3 months. Isolated PBMC RNA provided the starting material for the TCR library. This sample also appeared in a second study, on T cells in Graves' hyperthyroidism and ophthalmopathy.

The specimen was peripheral blood mononuclear cells (PBMCs), collected at new diagnosis, from a patient treated with antithyroid drugs. The receptors here all came from a woman aged 25 to 39 with Graves disease.

Concerning this clonotype itself: A single base separates this from a much larger clone, so it may be a read error. The chain joins TRBV5-6 to TRBJ1-1; D remains unclear. V was shortened by 4 bases and J by 1 base, with 5 bases between the two germline ends. Per germline, CDR1 SGHDT and CDR2 YYEEEE. This CDR3 contains 12 residues. For the CDR3, the DNA is TGTGCCAGCAGCGCCTGGAACACTGAAGCTTTCTTT. Protein: CASSAWNTEAFF. The full variable domain, its missing parts supplied by reference TRBV5-6 and TRBJ1-1, is DAGVTQSPTHLIKTRGQQVTLRCSPKSGHDTVSWYQQALGQGPQFIFQYYEEEERQRGNFPDRFSGHQFPNYSSELNVNALLLGDSALYLCASSAWNTEAFFGQGTRLTVV.

This clonotype was detected only a few times. The CDR3 spells CASSLRGSGSSYEQYF. DNA of the CDR3: TGTGCCAGCAGTTTAAGGGGTAGCGGTAGCTCCTACGAGCAGTACTTC. The V gene is TRBV28, the J gene TRBJ2-7; TRBD2 is a possible D gene (6 bases). Trimming removed 2 bases from V and 0 bases from J, with 14 bases in between. CDR3 length: 16 amino acids. CDR1 is MDHEN, CDR2 SYDVKM, per germline.

The chain uses TRBV3-1 and TRBJ2-5; 7 positions agree with TRBD1. CDR3 length equals 15 residues. After removal of 0 bases from V and 3 bases from J, the junction contained 4 bases not matched to a gene. Germline V gene lookup returns CDR1 LGHDT and CDR2 YNNKEL (reference sequence). CDR3 coding DNA: TGTGCCAGCAGCCAAGAGTGGCAGGGGGAAGAGACCCAGTACTTC. As protein: CASSQEWQGEETQYF.

This clonotype appeared a few times. V gene TRBV5-1 combines with J gene TRBJ2-5, with D tentatively TRBD2 (6 bases). CDR1 and CDR2 (germline): SGHRS, YFSETQ. This CDR3 is built from 13 residues. Trimming cost V 5 bases and J 5 bases, with 13 bases left between them. The CDR3: CASSGGFYETQYF. CDR3 sequence (DNA): TGCGCCAGCAGTGGAGGGTTTTACGAGACCCAGTACTTC.

This clonotype occurred a few times. The V gene is TRBV28, the J gene TRBJ2-1; D is ambiguous. CDR3 size: 14 residues. In germline, CDR1 is MDHEN, CDR2 SYDVKM. V was cut by 6 bases and J by 5 bases, with 14 bases left in between. CDR3 residues: CASSPFTVHNEQFF. The DNA of the CDR3 is TGTGCCAGCAGCCCGTTCACGGTCCACAATGAGCAGTTCTTC.

The chain is built from TRBV10-3 and TRBJ1-6, with 9 bases that match TRBD1. The trim removed 2 bases at V and 6 bases at J, leaving 14 bases unmatched. This CDR3 region has 19 residues. Per the germline V gene, CDR1 is ENHRY and CDR2 is SYGVKD. The CDR3 bases are TGTGCCATCAGTGAGCTCCAACCTGGACAGGGGATCGGTAATTCACCCCTCCACTTT. Translating gives CAISELQPGQGIGNSPLHF.

Comment on this clonotype: A much larger clone is a single base away; this may be a read error. The V and J genes are TRBV2 and TRBJ2-1, with D uncertain. The germline V gene encodes CDR1 SNHLY and CDR2 FYNNEI. The CDR3 extends over 13 amino acids. V lost 6 bases to trimming and J lost 8 bases, with 14 bases between them. CDR3 loop: CASREILVDEQFF. The CDR3 bases are TGTGCCAGCAGGGAAATTTTAGTCGATGAGCAGTTCTTC.

The gene calls are TRBV28 and TRBJ1-2, with TRBD1 as a possible D gene (6 bases). CDR3 length: 11 amino acids. Trimming shortened V by 7 bases and J by 7 bases, and 10 bases separated the two germline ends. Germline V gene sequence: CDR1 MDHEN, CDR2 SYDVKM. The CDR3 here is CASTTGSGYTF. CDR3 coding DNA: TGTGCCAGCACCACAGGGAGTGGCTACACCTTC.

Many counts were recorded for this clonotype. The chain couples TRBV13 to TRBJ2-1; 10 bases map to TRBD1. V lost 6 bases and J lost 2; bases outside the gene matches: 4. Germline CDR1 PRHDT, CDR2 FYEKMQ (reference sequence). The CDR3 loop spans 15 amino acids. The CDR3 protein is CASRDGQGAYNEQFF. The CDR3 DNA is TGTGCCAGCAGGGACGGACAGGGGGCCTACAATGAGCAGTTCTTC. The full variable domain, its missing parts supplied by reference TRBV13 and TRBJ2-1, is AAGVIQSPRHLIKEKRETATLKCYPIPRHDTVYWYQQGPGQDPQFLISFYEKMQSDKGSIPDRFSAQQFSDYHSELNMSSLELGDSALYFCASRDGQGAYNEQFFGPGTRLTVL.

Turning to this clonotype: A read error may explain this, as a much larger clone is one base away. The gene calls are TRBV29-1 and TRBJ2-5; D remains unclear. This CDR3 region has 15 residues. The V gene lost 4 bases and the J gene lost 2 bases, with 17 bases spanning the gap. Germline assignment: CDR1 SQVTM and CDR2 ANQGSEA. As DNA, the CDR3 is TGCAGCGTTGTACCGGAATCTAAGCCTCAAGAGACCCAGTACTTC. Amino acids: CSVVPESKPQETQYF.